This is a list of T cell receptor beta chains from one sample in a study of cytomegalovirus exposure and HLA in healthy donors. Clones were sequenced by immunoSEQ multiplex PCR, and TCRdb holds only the in-frame ones, with some missing. This table holds approximately 130,000 clones, roughly 8.8% found once. The sequenced material came from PBMCs. These receptors were taken from a woman in her thirties or forties in good health and CMV-seropositive. Both conserved end residues are part of each CDR3. A D gene is named only where the DNA matches it firmly. Some rows mark clone size as missing; the rest say once, few, many or name a class of expanded clone.

DNA: TGCAGCCCTAAATGTTCGTACTGCGGGACAGCGAACACTGAAGCTTTCTTT; CDR3: CSPKCSYCGTANTEAFF; J: TRBJ1-1; D: TRBD1; size: few; V: TRBV29-1; length: 17
DNA: TGTGCCAGCAGCTGGACAGGTCAGCACAATCAGCCCCAGCATTTT; CDR3: CASSWTGQHNQPQHF; J: TRBJ1-5; D: TRBD1; size: few; V: TRBV6-6; length: 15
DNA: TGTGCCAGCAGCCCCTATACTAGCGGGGGGCTGGATACGCAGTATTTT; CDR3: CASSPYTSGGLDTQYF; J: TRBJ2-3; D: TRBD2; size: .; V: TRBV7-2; length: 16
DNA: TGTGCCAGCGGGAGGGTTTCGGGGAATCAGCCCCAGCATTTT; CDR3: CASGRVSGNQPQHF; J: TRBJ1-5; D: .; size: .; V: TRBV2; length: 14
DNA: TGTGCCAGCAGCTACAATGAAAAACTGTTTTTT; CDR3: CASSYNEKLFF; J: TRBJ1-4; D: .; size: few; V: TRBV2; length: 11
DNA: TGTGCCAGCAGGGCCCAGCGGGGGGGCGGCAATGAGCAGTTCTTC; CDR3: CASRAQRGGGNEQFF; J: TRBJ2-1; D: TRBD2; size: few; V: TRBV6-1; length: 15
DNA: TGTGCTAGTACCTTCGGTTCCCTAAGGACTGCAACTAATGAAAAACTGTTTTTT; CDR3: CASTFGSLRTATNEKLFF; J: TRBJ1-4; D: .; size: .; V: TRBV12-5; length: 18
DNA: TGTGCTAGTGGTTTGGTACGGACTGAAGCTTTCTTT; CDR3: CASGLVRTEAFF; J: TRBJ1-1; D: .; size: few; V: TRBV12-5; length: 12
DNA: TGTGCCAGCAGGAACACAGGTAGCTCCTACGAGCAGTACTTC; CDR3: CASRNTGSSYEQYF; J: TRBJ2-7; D: .; size: .; V: TRBV6-5; length: 14
DNA: TGTGCCAGCAGCTTCGGACATACTAACTATGGCTACACCTTC; CDR3: CASSFGHTNYGYTF; J: TRBJ1-2; D: .; size: .; V: TRBV7-8; length: 14
DNA: TGTGCCAGCAGCTTAGCGGGGGGGTCGGGCGAGCAGTACTTC; CDR3: CASSLAGGSGEQYF; J: TRBJ2-7; D: TRBD2; size: few; V: TRBV7-9; length: 14
DNA: TGTGCCAGCAGCTCCGGACAGGGAAGGACCTACAATGAGCAGTTCTTC; CDR3: CASSSGQGRTYNEQFF; J: TRBJ2-1; D: TRBD1; size: .; V: TRBV11-2; length: 16
DNA: TGTGCCAGTAGTATTGGAGGGGTCAACACTGAAGCTTTCTTT; CDR3: CASSIGGVNTEAFF; J: TRBJ1-1; D: .; size: .; V: TRBV19; length: 14
DNA: TGTGCCAGTAGTATCCCAGGGGGCTTCGCTCAGCCCCAGCATTTT; CDR3: CASSIPGGFAQPQHF; J: TRBJ1-5; D: TRBD1; size: few; V: TRBV19; length: 15
DNA: TGTGCCAGCAGCTCAGGACAGGCGATCTCTGGGGCCAACGTCCTGACTTTC; CDR3: CASSSGQAISGANVLTF; J: TRBJ2-6; D: TRBD1; size: .; V: TRBV5-5; length: 17
DNA: TGTGCCAGCTCACCACAAACAGGAGAGAACACTGAAGCTTTCTTT; CDR3: CASSPQTGENTEAFF; J: TRBJ1-1; D: .; size: .; V: TRBV18; length: 15
DNA: TGTGCCAGCAGCTTGAGGGAAGACTATGGCTACACCTTC; CDR3: CASSLREDYGYTF; J: TRBJ1-2; D: .; size: .; V: TRBV11-1; length: 13
DNA: TGTGCCAGCATTGGACAGGGTGACACCGGGGAGCTGTTTTTT; CDR3: CASIGQGDTGELFF; J: TRBJ2-2; D: TRBD1; size: .; V: TRBV6-1; length: 14
DNA: TGTGCTAGTGGTTTGGTACGAGGCAGGGGTATCACAGATACGCAGTATTTT; CDR3: CASGLVRGRGITDTQYF; J: TRBJ2-3; D: .; size: .; V: TRBV12-5; length: 17
DNA: TGTGCCAGCAGTTACTTGGACCAGACAGGTCCTGGGAAACTGTTTTTT; CDR3: CASSYLDQTGPGKLFF; J: TRBJ1-4; D: .; size: few; V: TRBV6-5; length: 16
DNA: TGTGCCAGCTCACCCGGTAGGCAGGGTGCCACTGAAGCTTTCTTT; CDR3: CASSPGRQGATEAFF; J: TRBJ1-1; D: .; size: few; V: TRBV18; length: 15
DNA: TGTGCCAGCAGTGAATACAGGGAGAATCAGCCCCAGCATTTT; CDR3: CASSEYRENQPQHF; J: TRBJ1-5; D: .; size: few; V: TRBV2; length: 14
DNA: TGCGCCAGCAGCCCGGCTTGGGAGGGGCGCCCGGTATTGAACACTGAAGCTTTCTTT; CDR3: CASSPAWEGRPVLNTEAFF; J: TRBJ1-1; D: .; size: few; V: TRBV5-1; length: 19
DNA: TGCAGCGTGAGAGGGGACAGGGGGCAAGCCGGGGAGCTGTTTTTT; CDR3: CSVRGDRGQAGELFF; J: TRBJ2-2; D: TRBD1; size: few; V: TRBV29-1; length: 15
DNA: TGTGCCAGCAGGGGCGAGGGTGCCCTCGAAGCTTTCTTT; CDR3: CASRGEGALEAFF; J: TRBJ1-1; D: .; size: .; V: TRBV2; length: 13
DNA: TGTGCCAGCGGCGGACAGGGTGTTAATGAGCAGTTCTTC; CDR3: CASGGQGVNEQFF; J: TRBJ2-1; D: TRBD1; size: few; V: TRBV9; length: 13
DNA: TGCGCCAGCAGCTTGGCACGAACAGGGATCGCGGGCACAGATACGCAGTATTTT; CDR3: CASSLARTGIAGTDTQYF; J: TRBJ2-3; D: .; size: few; V: TRBV5-1; length: 18
DNA: TGTGCCAGCAGCGTAGAGACAGGGAACTATGGCTACACCTTC; CDR3: CASSVETGNYGYTF; J: TRBJ1-2; D: TRBD1; size: few; V: TRBV9; length: 14
DNA: TGTGCCAGCAGCTCCGGGACAGGGGTTTTCGGCTACACCTTC; CDR3: CASSSGTGVFGYTF; J: TRBJ1-2; D: TRBD1; size: .; V: TRBV2; length: 14
DNA: TGTGCCAGTAGTCCAACCGGGACAGCTAAGTTTTCCCAGTACTTC; CDR3: CASSPTGTAKFSQYF; J: TRBJ2-5; D: TRBD1; size: .; V: TRBV19; length: 15
DNA: TGCAGCGTAGCACAGGGGGCGAGGGATCAGCCCCAGCATTTT; CDR3: CSVAQGARDQPQHF; J: TRBJ1-5; D: TRBD1; size: .; V: TRBV29-1; length: 14
DNA: TGTGCCAGCAGCCAAGATGTGGCTAGGATGGGTAAAGAGACCCAGTACTTC; CDR3: CASSQDVARMGKETQYF; J: TRBJ2-5; D: .; size: .; V: TRBV14; length: 17
DNA: TGTGCCAGCAGTTTATCCCCGACCGGGATCGGGACCTACAATGAGCAGTTCTTC; CDR3: CASSLSPTGIGTYNEQFF; J: TRBJ2-1; D: .; size: .; V: TRBV27; length: 18
DNA: TGCGCCAGCAGCCAAGCAGGGGCTGGAAACACCATATATTTT; CDR3: CASSQAGAGNTIYF; J: TRBJ1-3; D: .; size: .; V: TRBV4-1; length: 14
DNA: TGTGCCAGCAGTGGCGGCCAGGGGCGTCAGCCCCAGCATTTT; CDR3: CASSGGQGRQPQHF; J: TRBJ1-5; D: .; size: few; V: TRBV6-1; length: 14
DNA: TGTGCCAGCAGTAGACAGGTTCCTAACTATGGCTACACCTTC; CDR3: CASSRQVPNYGYTF; J: TRBJ1-2; D: .; size: .; V: TRBV7-9; length: 14
DNA: TGTGCCAGCAGTGAAATTACAGGGCCTAACAATGAGCAGTTCTTC; CDR3: CASSEITGPNNEQFF; J: TRBJ2-1; D: .; size: .; V: TRBV2; length: 15
DNA: TGTGCCAGCAGTTTATTTGGGACAGGTCACTACGAGCAGTACTTC; CDR3: CASSLFGTGHYEQYF; J: TRBJ2-7; D: TRBD1; size: .; V: TRBV27; length: 15
DNA: TGTGCCAGCAGTTTCCTATCCCCGGACAGGGGAGGGCAGCCCCAGCATTTT; CDR3: CASSFLSPDRGGQPQHF; J: TRBJ1-5; D: TRBD1; size: few; V: TRBV27; length: 17
DNA: TGTGCCAGCAGCGCTTCGCCCACTGGGGGGGAGACCCAGTACTTC; CDR3: CASSASPTGGETQYF; J: TRBJ2-5; D: .; size: few; V: TRBV9; length: 15
DNA: TGTGCCAGCAGTGTTCAGGGGGACTATGGCTACACCTTC; CDR3: CASSVQGDYGYTF; J: TRBJ1-2; D: TRBD1; size: .; V: TRBV6-1; length: 13
DNA: TGCGCCAGCAGTGAGGGAGGGTTTATGAACACTGAAGCTTTCTTT; CDR3: CASSEGGFMNTEAFF; J: TRBJ1-1; D: .; size: few; V: TRBV10-2; length: 15
DNA: TGTGCCAGCAGGGAACTAGCGGGGGCCTCCAAAAACATTCAGTACTTC; CDR3: CASRELAGASKNIQYF; J: TRBJ2-4; D: TRBD2; size: .; V: TRBV2; length: 16
DNA: TGTGCCAGCAGCCGGGACAGCAATAATTCACCCCTCCACTTT; CDR3: CASSRDSNNSPLHF; J: TRBJ1-6; D: TRBD1; size: few; V: TRBV2; length: 14
DNA: TGTGCCATCAGCCCTGACAGGGGTACCGGGGAGCTGTTTTTT; CDR3: CAISPDRGTGELFF; J: TRBJ2-2; D: TRBD1; size: .; V: TRBV10-3; length: 14
DNA: TGTGCCAGCAGTCCCCCGGGACATGGGTTCTTCTCCTACAATGAGCAGTTCTTC; CDR3: CASSPPGHGFFSYNEQFF; J: TRBJ2-1; D: .; size: few; V: TRBV2; length: 18
DNA: TGTGCCAGCAGTGCCGACAGGGGCGGCGGCTACACCTTC; CDR3: CASSADRGGGYTF; J: TRBJ1-2; D: TRBD1; size: few; V: TRBV6-4; length: 13
DNA: TGTGCCAGCAGCCTCCGGGACAGCTCCTACAATGAGCAGTTCTTC; CDR3: CASSLRDSSYNEQFF; J: TRBJ2-1; D: TRBD1; size: .; V: TRBV11-2; length: 15
DNA: TGTGCCAGCAGTCCCACGGACGGACAAGGGAACACCATATATTTT; CDR3: CASSPTDGQGNTIYF; J: TRBJ1-3; D: .; size: .; V: TRBV6-5; length: 15
DNA: TGCGCCAGCAGCTCTTCCGGGACAGGGTTTGAAAAACTGTTTTTT; CDR3: CASSSSGTGFEKLFF; J: TRBJ1-4; D: TRBD1; size: few; V: TRBV5-1; length: 15
DNA: TGTGCCAGCAGCTCCGGGACAGGGGCTAATGAAAAACTGTTTTTT; CDR3: CASSSGTGANEKLFF; J: TRBJ1-4; D: TRBD1; size: .; V: TRBV7-9; length: 15
DNA: TGTGCCAGCAGTTCTTACAGGGGTGGGGAGACCCAGTACTTC; CDR3: CASSSYRGGETQYF; J: TRBJ2-5; D: TRBD1; size: few; V: TRBV6-5; length: 14
DNA: TGTGCCAGCAGCTTAGCGGGGGGACAGGGTGATTCACCCCTCCACTTT; CDR3: CASSLAGGQGDSPLHF; J: TRBJ1-6; D: TRBD1; size: .; V: TRBV7-8; length: 16
DNA: TGTGCCAGCAGTCTTGACAGGGTGAACAATGAGCAGTTCTTC; CDR3: CASSLDRVNNEQFF; J: TRBJ2-1; D: TRBD1; size: few; V: TRBV6-5; length: 14